These T cell receptor beta chains were read from a single sample in a study of blood T cell repertoires in COVID-19. Some clones are missing from TCRdb's copy, which holds only in-frame ones; the method was immunoSEQ multiplex PCR. The data show under 100,000 clones, around nine tenths seen once. The sequenced sample was peripheral blood. All receptors derive from a man aged 25-45 years with acute or convalescent COVID-19. Each CDR3 is given with its conserved first and last residue. D genes are given only for firm matches. Only some rows state a clone size, as once, few, many or a class for expanded clones.

>TRBJ2-1|.|.|TRBV2
CASSESSSYNEQFF
TGTGCCAGCAGTGAATCGTCCAGCTACAATGAGCAGTTCTTC
>TRBJ1-6|.|.|TRBV6-1
CASSVSASSYNSPLHF
TGTGCCAGCAGTGTTTCAGCGAGCTCCTATAATTCACCCCTCCACTTT
>TRBJ2-1|TRBD1|.|TRBV4-1
CASSQDRGQRYNEQFF
TGCGCCAGCAGCCAGGACAGGGGGCAACGGTACAATGAGCAGTTCTTC
>TRBJ1-2|.|.|TRBV3-1/TRBV3-2
CASSHRRGYTF
TGTGCCAGCAGCCATCGGCGGGGCTACACCTTC
>TRBJ1-2|.|.|TRBV12-3/TRBV12-4
CAASLGADYGYTF
TGTGCCGCCAGTCTAGGCGCGGACTATGGCTACACCTTC
>TRBJ1-1|.|.|TRBV12-3/TRBV12-4
CASSWTADEAFF
TGTGCCAGCAGTTGGACAGCAGATGAAGCTTTCTTT
>TRBJ2-5|TRBD1|.|TRBV28
CASSIWDRTSLGTQYF
TGTGCCAGCAGTATCTGGGACAGGACCTCTCTCGGGACCCAGTACTTC
>TRBJ2-3|.|.|TRBV18
CASSPNSAGSTDTQYF
TGTGCCAGCTCACCAAACTCAGCGGGTAGCACAGATACGCAGTATTTT
>TRBJ1-1|.|.|TRBV19
CASNTPGAFSTEAFF
TGTGCCAGTAATACGCCGGGAGCCTTTAGCACTGAAGCTTTCTTT
>TRBJ2-2|TRBD2|.|TRBV27
CASSLDGGRALSTGELFF
TGTGCCAGCAGTTTAGATGGCGGGAGGGCCTTAAGCACCGGGGAGCTGTTTTTT
>TRBJ1-2|.|few|TRBV11-3
CASSPLTGYYGYTF
TGTGCCAGCAGCCCCTTGACAGGCTACTATGGCTACACCTTC
>TRBJ2-3|.|once|TRBV19
CATRMTGGTDTQYF
TGTGCCACCCGCATGACAGGCGGCACAGATACGCAGTATTTT
>TRBJ2-5|TRBD1|.|TRBV7-2
CASTGTGVETQYF
TGTGCCAGCACCGGGACAGGGGTGGAGACCCAGTACTTC
>TRBJ2-1|TRBD1|.|TRBV24-1
CATSDYYQGTADEQFF
TGTGCCACCAGTGATTACTACCAGGGGACAGCCGATGAGCAGTTCTTC
>TRBJ2-7|.|.|TRBV7-2
CASSLGQGFYEQYF
TGTGCCAGCAGCTTAGGGCAGGGCTTTTACGAGCAGTACTTC
>TRBJ2-5|.|.|TRBV4-1
CASSQGIWGEQETQYF
TGCGCCAGCAGCCAAGGAATCTGGGGCGAACAAGAGACCCAGTACTTC
>TRBJ2-3|TRBD2|.|TRBV5-4
CASSLLAGGLSTDTQYF
TGTGCCAGCAGCTTGCTAGCGGGAGGTTTGAGCACAGATACGCAGTATTTT